A selection of T cell receptor beta chains follows, all from one sample in a study of blood T cell repertoires in COVID-19. Libraries were prepared by immunoSEQ multiplex PCR; TCRdb keeps only in-frame clonotypes and omits some of them. The repertoire consists of roughly 390,000 clones, with about 90% occurring once and the leading ten covering about 10%. The sample was peripheral blood. The source of these receptors is a woman aged 25 to 39 with COVID-19, enrolled during active disease. Each CDR3 is given with its conserved first and last residue.

V gene	J gene	CDR3 protein
TRBV2	TRBJ2-3	CASSEPGLAGVLSTDTQYF
TRBV5-4	TRBJ1-2	CASSLEGANYGYTF
TRBV28	TRBJ2-3	CASSPPRRGSKTQYF
TRBV21-1	TRBJ2-3	CASSNRAGGSTDTQYF
TRBV7-2	TRBJ1-4	CASSLADRGKLFF
TRBV3-1/TRBV3-2	TRBJ1-2	CASSPDRAYGYTF
TRBV6-5	TRBJ1-3	CASSYGGSSSGNTIYF
TRBV5-4	TRBJ2-3	CASSSGQGERTQYF
TRBV24-1	TRBJ2-2	CATQDGLNTGELFF
TRBV2	TRBJ1-1	CASSAQGDTEAFF
TRBV2	TRBJ2-7	CASSREALYEQYF
TRBV6-5	TRBJ2-7	CASSYRPGNSYEQYF
TRBV4-1	TRBJ1-3	CASSLLWGEGNTIYF
TRBV6-5	TRBJ1-6	CASGRESNSPLHF
TRBV14	TRBJ2-5	CASSRQAGAGIQETQYF
TRBV2	TRBJ2-1	CASRLAVAGLNEQFF
TRBV6-5	TRBJ1-1	CASRDWTGAGTEAFF
TRBV7-8	TRBJ1-2	CASSTQGVYGYTF
TRBV5-1	TRBJ2-1	CASSLTGSASYNEQFF
TRBV4-1	TRBJ1-4	CASSQDRVNEKLFF
TRBV5-8	TRBJ2-1	CASSFILAAGFF
TRBV2	TRBJ1-4	CASSLRTATNEKLFF
TRBV12-3/TRBV12-4	TRBJ2-7	CASSLTAYEQYF
TRBV9	TRBJ1-3	CASSYRGTGSSGNTIYF
TRBV10-3	TRBJ2-3	CAIRATDRGSTDTQYF
TRBV9	TRBJ2-3	CASSRAGGQSDTQYF
TRBV7-9	TRBJ2-7	CASSLAQDSYEQYF
TRBV6-6	TRBJ2-7	CASSRDSEQYF
TRBV30	TRBJ2-7	CAWRGGRQYEQYF
TRBV28	TRBJ1-6	CASSLRTVGYNSPLHF
TRBV18	TRBJ2-3	CASSPPTVTDTQYF
TRBV24-1	TRBJ2-7	CATRDRAYEQYF
TRBV11-2	TRBJ1-5	CASSFLSGGWNQPQHF
TRBV7-3	TRBJ1-6	CASSFKQGISPLHF
TRBV7-2	TRBJ2-5	CASSPDRGQGQETQYF
TRBV4-3	TRBJ1-6	CASSQDFPRASPLHF
TRBV6-5	TRBJ1-5	CASTSGQGIDQPQHF
TRBV7-2	TRBJ2-7	CASSLEGLSSYEQYF
TRBV6-5	TRBJ2-7	CASSKRGSYEQYF
TRBV5-1	TRBJ2-7	CASSLGSLEQYF
TRBV5-1	TRBJ1-1	CASSLVGGDTEAFF
TRBV7-2	TRBJ1-2	CASSPQGGAMAYGYTF
TRBV2	TRBJ2-3	CASSTGTSGTHTQYF
TRBV27	TRBJ2-7	CASSFSSSYEQYF
TRBV5-1	TRBJ1-2	CASSSPGQGDYGYTF
TRBV30	TRBJ2-3	CAWSGLAGGLDTQYF
TRBV7-9	TRBJ2-3	CASSLRTGISDTQYF
TRBV4-1	TRBJ2-7	CASSQDRLYEQYF
TRBV5-1	TRBJ2-1	CASSLDRGQKNEQFF
TRBV11-2	TRBJ2-2	CASSLLLATGELFF
TRBV28	TRBJ1-5	CATLIGNQPQHF
TRBV18	TRBJ2-7	CASSPSVYNYEQYF
TRBV27	TRBJ2-2	CASSRALAGGTGELFF